The next 2 T cell receptor beta chains were all read from a single sample in a study of T-cell reconstitution after alpha-beta-depleted transplantation in children. The library targeted TCRbeta and was prepared with unique molecular identifiers. Using its own MiXCR run on the PCR reads, TCRdb lists one record per CDR3 protein. The data contain about 900,000 distinct CDR3 sequences, about 29% of them singletons. The input for sequencing was PBMCs, mostly from graft donor cells, taken 360 days after TCRalphabeta/CD19-depleted stem cell transplant. These receptors were collected from a boy younger than two who had a stem cell transplant for SCID, so the T cells may come from the graft donor.

The chain uses TRBV29-1 and TRBJ2-7; 10 nucleotides match TRBD2. The CDR3 loop spans 14 amino acids. Looked up from germline, CDR1 is SQVTM and CDR2 is ANQGSEA. V dropped 4 bases and J dropped 4; count of bases not matched to a gene: 7. CDR3 nucleotides: TGCAGCGTTGCCGAGCGGGGGGGATTGTACGAGCAGTACTTC. Protein sequence: CSVAERGGLYEQYF.

V usage is TRBV4-1 and J usage is TRBJ2-5, with D hard to call. The CDR3 runs 12 residues. V was trimmed by 3 bases and J by 5 bases, leaving 7 bases between them. The V gene's germline CDR1 is MGHRA and CDR2 YSYEKL. CDR3 in DNA: TGCGCCAGCAGCCACTACGGGGAGACCCAGTACTTC. Translated: CASSHYGETQYF.